Below, 9 T cell receptor beta chains from the same sample are listed, as sequenced in a study of CD8 T cells in ankylosing spondylitis. MiXCR was run by TCRdb on the 5' RACE reads, yielding one entry per CDR3 protein. The sample holds 150,000 to 200,000 distinct CDR3 sequences, around 18% seen once. Specimen: blood, either unsorted or a sorted T cell fraction (not recorded which). The origin of the receptors is a male donor with ankylosing spondylitis or in good health (not recorded which).

In its sample, this clonotype was seen many times. The CDR3 region has the DNA TGCGCCAGCAGCGTAGGGGAGGTTGCTGAAGCTTTCTTT. Its protein product is CASSVGEVAEAFF. This chain joins TRBV5-1 and TRBJ1-1, with D perhaps matching TRBD1 (5 bases). Germline CDR1 and CDR2: SGHRS and YFSETQ. Trimming took 4 bases from V and 6 from J, leaving 13 bases between them. The CDR3 contains 13 residues.

This clonotype has at least ten counts. The V call is TRBV12-3 or TRBV12-4, the J call TRBJ2-1, with D perhaps TRBD1 or TRBD2 (5 bases each). Trimming removed 3 bases from V and 2 bases from J, with 11 bases in between. The CDR3 loop spans 15 amino acids. CDR3 in amino acids: CASSFGEGTYNEQFF. CDR3 nucleotides: TGTGCCAGCAGTTTTGGTGAGGGGACCTACAATGAGCAGTTCTTC.

This clonotype was picked up a small number of times. The V call is TRBV5-4, the J call TRBJ1-2, with D hard to call. Looked up from germline, CDR1 is SGHNT and CDR2 is YYREEE (reference sequence). The CDR3 is made up of 14 amino acids. The V end lost 0 bases, the J end lost 8 bases, and 14 bases lay between the germline ends. The CDR3 reads CASSLESAIMGYTF. The CDR3 DNA reads as TGTGCCAGCAGCTTGGAGTCGGCTATTATGGGCTACACCTTC.

The table lists this clonotype with a count of one. The chain links TRBV7-2 to TRBJ1-1; the D gene is possibly TRBD1 (5 bases). CDR3 length: 14 residues. The germline CDR1 and CDR2 sequences are SGHTA and FQGNSA. Trimming stripped 5 bases from V and 4 bases from J, with 14 bases between. In DNA form, the CDR3 reads TGTGCCAGCAGCGCAAACCTCAGGGCCACTGAAGCTTTCTTT. This sequence encodes CASSANLRATEAFF.

This clonotype was seen a few times. The V gene is TRBV6-6, the J gene TRBJ2-7, with a tentative D call TRBD1 (5 bases). Germline lookup yields CDR1 MNHNY and CDR2 SVGAGI (reference sequence). Between the trimmed V and J ends, which lost 0 bases and 2 bases, there was a span of 11 bases. The CDR3 extends over 15 amino acids. CDR3 nucleotides: TGTGCCAGCAGTTACTCGATCCAGGGCGCCTACGAGCAGTACTTC. Protein: CASSYSIQGAYEQYF.

This clonotype occurred many times. V usage is TRBV20-1 and J usage is TRBJ2-1, with D maybe TRBD1 (6 bases). Germline V CDR1 and CDR2: DFQATT, SNEGSKA (reference sequence). This CDR3 is 13 amino acids long. Trimming shortened V by 5 bases and J by 5 bases, and 13 bases separated the two germline ends. The CDR3 region is CSAHGGGHNEQFF. The CDR3 DNA reads as TGCAGTGCTCATGGGGGCGGCCACAATGAGCAGTTCTTC.

This clonotype was seen many times. V usage is TRBV20-1 and J usage is TRBJ2-2; 7 nucleotides line up with TRBD2. This CDR3 is built from 15 residues. Germline assignment: CDR1 DFQATT and CDR2 SNEGSKA (reference sequence). V trimming: 5 bases; J trimming: 6 bases; junction bases outside the gene matches: 12. The DNA of the CDR3 is TGCAGTGCTGCTATTAGCGGGCGACGGGCCGGGGAGCTGTTTTTT. Protein sequence: CSAAISGRRAGELFF.

Comment on this clonotype: A much larger clone differs by one base, so this may be a read error. The rearrangement joins TRBV3-1 to TRBJ2-7, with D possibly being TRBD1 (6 bases). Germline lookup yields CDR1 LGHDT and CDR2 YNNKEL (reference sequence). CDR3 length equals 17 residues. CDR3 DNA: TGTGCCTGCAGCCAAGTCGCTCTACTGACAGGAAAATACGAGCAGTACTTC. It specifies CACSQVALLTGKYEQYF.

This clonotype was counted at least ten times. The chain recombines TRBV28 with TRBJ2-7; D may be TRBD1 (5 bases). V dropped 2 bases and J dropped 3 bases, with 8 bases sitting between them. Germline V CDR1 and CDR2: MDHEN, SYDVKM. The CDR3 is 13 amino acids. The DNA of the CDR3 is TGTGCCAGCAGTTTAGTAGGGGACTACGAGCAGTACTTC. This encodes CASSLVGDYEQYF.